This paragraph covers one T cell receptor (beta chain) sequence. Its antigen is still unknown. Base qualities are missing; no much larger clone stands one base away. The sample originates from a study of technical replicates of blood from a few donors (dated by TCRdb to about 2017). Library preparation was by the immunoSEQ multiplex PCR assay. The table was pulled from immuneACCESS by TCRdb, which kept in-frame rearrangements only. Such tables lose some clones; where checked, under half of the loss comes from unresolved V genes, and the rest has no known cause. This sample is represented by more than 65,000 clones; 85% to 95% of them were singletons. The top ten clonotypes cover about 0.37% of the sample. After removal of 8 bases from V and 0 bases from J, the junction retains 10 bases not matched to a gene. Spanning cysteine to phenylalanine, the CDR3 consists of 17 amino acids. Only the CDR3 portion is preserved as DNA: 51 bases, with reading frame beginning at the first base. For CDR1 and CDR2, the germline V gene lists SNHLY and FYNNEI.

Material for sequencing was T cells isolated from PBMCs. The clonotype was recovered from a human donor in good health. The chain couples TRBV2 to TRBJ2-6; 7 nucleotides in the junction match TRBD1. The bases read TGTGCCAGCTTAGGGGACAGAGGGCTCTCTGGGGCCAACGTCCTGACTTTC. Its protein reads: CASLGDRGLSGANVLTF.